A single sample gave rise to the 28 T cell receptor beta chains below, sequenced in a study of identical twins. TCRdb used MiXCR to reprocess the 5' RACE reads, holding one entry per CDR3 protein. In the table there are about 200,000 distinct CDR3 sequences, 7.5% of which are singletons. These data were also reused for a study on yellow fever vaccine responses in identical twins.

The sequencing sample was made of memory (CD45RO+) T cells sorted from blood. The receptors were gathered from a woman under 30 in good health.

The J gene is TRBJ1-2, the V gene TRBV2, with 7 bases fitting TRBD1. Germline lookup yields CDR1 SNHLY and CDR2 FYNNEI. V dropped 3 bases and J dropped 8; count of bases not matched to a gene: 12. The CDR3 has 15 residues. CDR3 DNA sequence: TGTGCCAGCAGTGAGAAGGGACAGCCTTTCGACGGCTACACCTTC. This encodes CASSEKGQPFDGYTF.

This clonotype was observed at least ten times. This CDR3 reads CASSSRDSNYNEQFF. The CDR3 bases are TGTGCCAGCAGTTCCCGGGACTCAAACTACAATGAGCAGTTCTTC. This chain joins TRBV28 and TRBJ2-1; tentatively, D is TRBD2 (6 bases). V was clipped by 4 bases and J by 3 bases, with 13 bases between them. CDR1 is MDHEN and CDR2 is SYDVKM in the germline V gene. CDR3 length: 15 amino acids.

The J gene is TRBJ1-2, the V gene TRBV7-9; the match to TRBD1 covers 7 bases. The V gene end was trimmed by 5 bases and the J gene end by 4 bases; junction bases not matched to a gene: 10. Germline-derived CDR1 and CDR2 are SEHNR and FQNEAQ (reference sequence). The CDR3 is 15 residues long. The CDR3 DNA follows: TGTGCCAGCAGCGAAACAGGGGCTCTAAGCTATGGCTACACCTTC. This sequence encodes CASSETGALSYGYTF.

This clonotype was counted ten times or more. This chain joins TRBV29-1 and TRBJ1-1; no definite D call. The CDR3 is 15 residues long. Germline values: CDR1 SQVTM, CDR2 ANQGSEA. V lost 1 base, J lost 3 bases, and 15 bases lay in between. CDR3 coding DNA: TGCAGCGTTGAAGGGGTTGAGAATATGTACACTGAAGCTTTCTTT. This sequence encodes CSVEGVENMYTEAFF.

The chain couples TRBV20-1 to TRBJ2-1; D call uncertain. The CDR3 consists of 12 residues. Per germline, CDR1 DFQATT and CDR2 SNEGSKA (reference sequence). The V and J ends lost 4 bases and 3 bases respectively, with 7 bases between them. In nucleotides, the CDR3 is TGCAGTGCTACTTACCGCTACAATGAGCAGTTCTTC. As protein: CSATYRYNEQFF.

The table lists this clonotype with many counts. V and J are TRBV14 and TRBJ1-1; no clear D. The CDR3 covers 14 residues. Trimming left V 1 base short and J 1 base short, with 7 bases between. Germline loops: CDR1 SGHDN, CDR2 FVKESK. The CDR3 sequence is CASSQAQKNTEAFF. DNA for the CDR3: TGTGCCAGCAGCCAAGCCCAGAAGAACACTGAAGCTTTCTTT.

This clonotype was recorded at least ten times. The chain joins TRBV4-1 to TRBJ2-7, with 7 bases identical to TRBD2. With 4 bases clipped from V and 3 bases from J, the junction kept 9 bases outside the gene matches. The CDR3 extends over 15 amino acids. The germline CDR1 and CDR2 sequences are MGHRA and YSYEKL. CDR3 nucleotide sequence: TGCGCCAGCAGCCGGGGGGGGGGAACGGGCTACGAGCAGTACTTC. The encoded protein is CASSRGGGTGYEQYF.

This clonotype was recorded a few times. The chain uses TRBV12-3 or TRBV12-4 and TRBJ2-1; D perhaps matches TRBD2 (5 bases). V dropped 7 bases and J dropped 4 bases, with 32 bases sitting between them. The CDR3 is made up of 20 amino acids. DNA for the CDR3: TGTGCCAGCATCAACCCTCCCGACTTAGCCCCACCGCCGGGGTACAATGAGCAGTTCTTC. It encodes CASINPPDLAPPPGYNEQFF.

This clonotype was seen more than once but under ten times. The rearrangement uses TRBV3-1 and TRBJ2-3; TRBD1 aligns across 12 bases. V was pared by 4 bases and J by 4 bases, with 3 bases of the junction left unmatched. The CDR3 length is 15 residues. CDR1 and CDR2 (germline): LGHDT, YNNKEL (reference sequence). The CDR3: CASSPGQGAADTQYF. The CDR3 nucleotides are TGTGCCAGCAGCCCGGGACAGGGGGCGGCAGATACGCAGTATTTT.

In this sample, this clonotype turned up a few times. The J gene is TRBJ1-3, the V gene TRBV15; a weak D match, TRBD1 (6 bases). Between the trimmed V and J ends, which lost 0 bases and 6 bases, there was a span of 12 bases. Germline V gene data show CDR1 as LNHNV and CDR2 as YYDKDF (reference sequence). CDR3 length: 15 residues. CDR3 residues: CATSRDETGSNTIYF. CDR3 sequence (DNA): TGTGCCACCAGCAGAGATGAGACAGGATCAAACACCATATATTTT.

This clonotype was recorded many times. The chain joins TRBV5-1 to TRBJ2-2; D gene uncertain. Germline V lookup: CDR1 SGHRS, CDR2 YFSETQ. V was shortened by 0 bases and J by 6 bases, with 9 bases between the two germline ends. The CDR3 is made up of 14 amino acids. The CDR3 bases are TGCGCCAGCAGCTTGGGTGGTGCGTCCGGGGAGCTGTTTTTT. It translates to CASSLGGASGELFF.

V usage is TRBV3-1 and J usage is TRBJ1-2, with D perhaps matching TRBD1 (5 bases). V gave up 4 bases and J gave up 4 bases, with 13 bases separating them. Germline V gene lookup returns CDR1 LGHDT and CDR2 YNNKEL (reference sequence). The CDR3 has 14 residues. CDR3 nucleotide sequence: TGTGCCAGCAGCCCTACTTCCGGGACCTATGGCTACACCTTC. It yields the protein CASSPTSGTYGYTF.

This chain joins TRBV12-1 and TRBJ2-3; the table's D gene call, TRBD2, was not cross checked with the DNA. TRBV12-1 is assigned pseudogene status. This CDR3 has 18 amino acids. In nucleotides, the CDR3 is TGTGCCAGCAGCTTTGCACGGACCTCCAATCTAATCACAGATACGCAGTATTTT. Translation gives CASSFARTSNLITDTQYF.

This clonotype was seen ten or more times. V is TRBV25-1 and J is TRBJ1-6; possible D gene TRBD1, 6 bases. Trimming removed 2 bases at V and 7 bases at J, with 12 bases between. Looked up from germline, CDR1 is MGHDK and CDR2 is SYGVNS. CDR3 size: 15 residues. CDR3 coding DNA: TGTGCCAGCAGTGAAGGGGGCCAAGGGAATTCACCCCTCCACTTT. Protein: CASSEGGQGNSPLHF.

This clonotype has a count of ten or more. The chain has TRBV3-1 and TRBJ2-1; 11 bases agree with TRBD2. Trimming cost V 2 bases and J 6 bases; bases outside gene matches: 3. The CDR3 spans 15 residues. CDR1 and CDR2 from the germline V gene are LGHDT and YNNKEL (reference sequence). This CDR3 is CASSQYSGGANEQFF. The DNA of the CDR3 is TGTGCCAGCAGCCAATATAGCGGGGGGGCCAATGAGCAGTTCTTC.

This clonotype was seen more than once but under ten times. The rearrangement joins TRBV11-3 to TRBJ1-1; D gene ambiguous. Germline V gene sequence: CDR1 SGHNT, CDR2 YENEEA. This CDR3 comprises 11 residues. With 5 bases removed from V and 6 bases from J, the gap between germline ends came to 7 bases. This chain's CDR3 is CASSPQPEAFF. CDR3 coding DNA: TGTGCCAGCAGCCCCCAGCCTGAAGCTTTCTTT. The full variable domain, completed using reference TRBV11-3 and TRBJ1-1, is EAGVVQSPRYKIIEKKQPVAFWCNPISGHNTLYWYLQNLGQGPELLIRYENEEAVDDSQLPKDRFSAERLKGVDSTLKIQPAELGDSAVYLCASSPQPEAFFGQGTRLTVV.

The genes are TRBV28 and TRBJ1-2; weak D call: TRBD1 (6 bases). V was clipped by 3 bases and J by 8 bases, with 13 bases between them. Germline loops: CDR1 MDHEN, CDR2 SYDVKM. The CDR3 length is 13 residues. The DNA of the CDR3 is TGTGCCAGCAGTTTGGGGGGCCCAAGAGGCTACACCTTC. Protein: CASSLGGPRGYTF.

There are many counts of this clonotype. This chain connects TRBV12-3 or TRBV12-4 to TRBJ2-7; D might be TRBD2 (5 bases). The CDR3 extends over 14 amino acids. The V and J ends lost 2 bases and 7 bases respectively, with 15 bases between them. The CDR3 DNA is TGTGCCAGCAGTTTAAAGGGTCAACGGGGAGAGCAGTACTTC. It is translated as CASSLKGQRGEQYF.

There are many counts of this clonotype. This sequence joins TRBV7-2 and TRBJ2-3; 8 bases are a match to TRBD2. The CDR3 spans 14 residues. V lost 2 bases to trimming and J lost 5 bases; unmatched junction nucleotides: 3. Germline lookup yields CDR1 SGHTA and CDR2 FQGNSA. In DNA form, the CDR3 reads TGTGCCAGCAGCTTATCGGGGGGGAGAGATACGCAGTATTTT. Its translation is CASSLSGGRDTQYF.

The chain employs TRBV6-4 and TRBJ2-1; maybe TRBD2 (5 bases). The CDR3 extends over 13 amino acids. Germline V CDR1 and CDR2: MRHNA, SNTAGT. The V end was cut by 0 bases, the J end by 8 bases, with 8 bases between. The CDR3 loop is CASSDSSVDEQFF. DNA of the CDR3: TGTGCCAGCAGTGACTCTAGCGTCGATGAGCAGTTCTTC.

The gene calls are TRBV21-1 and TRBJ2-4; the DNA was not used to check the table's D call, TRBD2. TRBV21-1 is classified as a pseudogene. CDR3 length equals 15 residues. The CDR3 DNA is TGTGCCAGCAGCATCAGAGCGGGAGAGGAAAACATTCAGTACTTC. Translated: CASSIRAGEENIQYF.

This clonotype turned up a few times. The CDR3 loop is CASSSGLLKENEQYF. CDR3 nucleotide sequence: TGTGCCAGCAGCTCGGGACTCCTTAAGGAAAACGAGCAGTACTTC. This sequence joins TRBV9 and TRBJ2-7; possible D gene TRBD2, 6 bases. In germline, CDR1 is SGDLS, CDR2 YYNGEE. Trimming shortened V by 4 bases and J by 5 bases, and 19 bases separated the two germline ends. This CDR3 has 15 residues.

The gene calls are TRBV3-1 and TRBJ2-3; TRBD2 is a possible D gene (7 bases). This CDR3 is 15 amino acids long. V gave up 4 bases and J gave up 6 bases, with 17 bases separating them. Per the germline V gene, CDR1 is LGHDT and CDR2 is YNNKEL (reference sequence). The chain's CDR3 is CASSPKAGARDTQYF. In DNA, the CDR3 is TGTGCCAGCAGCCCGAAGGCGGGGGCGCGGGATACGCAGTATTTT.

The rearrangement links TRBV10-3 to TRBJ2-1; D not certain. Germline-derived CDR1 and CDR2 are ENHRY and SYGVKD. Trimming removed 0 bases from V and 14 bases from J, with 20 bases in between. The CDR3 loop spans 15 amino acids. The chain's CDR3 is CAISESGRRSPWKFF. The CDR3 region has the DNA TGTGCCATCAGTGAGTCTGGCAGAAGATCCCCGTGGAAGTTCTTC.

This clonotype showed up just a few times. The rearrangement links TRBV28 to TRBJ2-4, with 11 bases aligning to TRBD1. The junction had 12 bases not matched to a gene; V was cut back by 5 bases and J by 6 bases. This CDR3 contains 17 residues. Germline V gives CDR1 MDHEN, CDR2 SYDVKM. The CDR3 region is CASSRPGTGGVGNIQYF. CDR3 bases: TGTGCCAGCAGTCGGCCCGGGACAGGGGGGGTCGGAAACATTCAGTACTTC.

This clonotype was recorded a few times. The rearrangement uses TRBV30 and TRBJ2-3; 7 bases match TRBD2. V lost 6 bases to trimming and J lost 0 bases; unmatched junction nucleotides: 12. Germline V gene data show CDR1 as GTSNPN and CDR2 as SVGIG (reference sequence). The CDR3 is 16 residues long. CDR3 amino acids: CACGSSGIPSTDTQYF. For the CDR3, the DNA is TGTGCCTGCGGCTCTAGCGGAATCCCTAGCACAGATACGCAGTATTTT.

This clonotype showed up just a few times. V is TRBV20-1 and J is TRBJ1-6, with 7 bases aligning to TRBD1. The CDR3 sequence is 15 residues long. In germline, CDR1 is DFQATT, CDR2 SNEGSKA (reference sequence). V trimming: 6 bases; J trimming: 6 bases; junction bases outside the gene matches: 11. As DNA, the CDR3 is TGCAGTGCCCGCGGGGGGACAGTCCTTAATTCACCCCTCCACTTT. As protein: CSARGGTVLNSPLHF.

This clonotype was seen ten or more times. CDR3 in amino acids: CATSRDRRPRTSYNEQFF. CDR3 DNA: TGTGCCACCAGCAGAGATCGACGGCCGCGAACCTCCTACAATGAGCAGTTCTTC. The chain is built from TRBV15 and TRBJ2-1, with D hard to call. The CDR3 loop spans 18 amino acids. From germline, CDR1 is LNHNV and CDR2 YYDKDF (reference sequence). Trimming cost V 0 bases and J 0 bases, with 15 bases left between them.